This TCR beta chain was documented in a study of T cell changes during pregnancy in multiple sclerosis (dated by TCRdb to between 2018 and 2021). At the level of the whole study: Changes in the T cell repertoire over the course of pregnancy were examined in this study in women with multiple sclerosis.

Library construction relied on the immunoSEQ multiplex PCR assay. TCRdb stores this immuneACCESS table with in-frame sequences only. Part of the clones is absent; in the studies checked, under half of the shortfall reflects unresolved V genes, and no reason is known for the rest. The sample table holds some 81,000 clones, of which around 89% were seen once. The ten biggest clones cover around 1.8% of the sample. The CDR3 goes from the cysteine to the phenylalanine over 18 residues. The DNA shown is the 54-base CDR3, in frame from base 1. Germline trimming: 1 base from V, 8 bases from J; junction bases outside gene matches: 19. From a lookup of the germline V gene (reference sequence), CDR1 and CDR2 are GTSNPN and SVGIG. On this clone itself: Its antigen target is currently unknown. Base qualities are not at hand, and no much larger clone is one base apart.

The sequence links TRBV30 to TRBJ2-1; TRBD2 agrees with 8 junctional bases. This material consisted of peripheral blood, taken before pregnancy. The origin of this receptor is a female donor with multiple sclerosis, enrolled in a pregnancy study. In nucleotides, the sequence is TGTGCCTGGAGTGCCTGGGGGGACGGGGGGGCCCCAATCGATGAGCAGTTCTTC. Translated, it reads CAWSAWGDGGAPIDEQFF.